Following are 24 T cell receptor beta chains from one sample sequenced in a study of blood T cell repertoires in COVID-19. The data were produced by immunoSEQ multiplex PCR, yet TCRdb's version contains in-frame clones alone and is incomplete. The sample carries 250,000 to 300,000 clones, just under 90% recorded once. The sample consisted of PBMCs or T cells enriched from blood (not recorded which). The receptors here all came from a woman in her sixties who had recovered from COVID-19.

The V call is TRBV5-4, the J call TRBJ2-1, with D tentatively TRBD2 (6 bases). Trimming shortened V by 4 bases and J by 4 bases, and 24 bases separated the two germline ends. The V gene's germline CDR1 is SGHNT and CDR2 YYREEE (reference sequence). The CDR3 is 18 amino acids. The CDR3 DNA reads as TGTGCCAGCAGCAGGACCCGACTTCAGGACTACTTATACAATGAGCAGTTCTTC. It codes for CASSRTRLQDYLYNEQFF. Supplemented by reference TRBV5-4 and TRBJ2-1, the full variable domain reads ETGVTQSPTHLIKTRGQQVTLRCSSQSGHNTVSWYQQALGQGPQFIFQYYREEENGRGNFPPRFSGLQFPNYSSELNVNALELDDSALYLCASSRTRLQDYLYNEQFFGPGTRLTVL.

The genes are TRBV24-1 and TRBJ2-5; no reliable D call. V was pared by 5 bases and J by 2 bases, with 8 bases between. The CDR3 contains 13 residues. CDR1 is KGHDR and CDR2 is SFDVKD in the germline V gene. The CDR3 loop is CATSVSEQETQYF. Written as DNA, the CDR3 is TGTGCCACCAGTGTCTCGGAGCAAGAGACCCAGTACTTC.

The genes are TRBV27 and TRBJ2-1; TRBD2 aligns across 8 bases. Per germline, CDR1 MNHEY and CDR2 SMNVEV (reference sequence). The V and J ends lost 2 bases and 4 bases, in that order; junction bases with no gene match: 4. This CDR3 comprises 15 residues. Written as DNA, the CDR3 is TGTGCCAGCAGTTTACGGGGGGGGACATACAATGAGCAGTTCTTC. It yields the protein CASSLRGGTYNEQFF.

V usage is TRBV21-1 and J usage is TRBJ1-2. TRBV21-1 is termed a pseudogene. This CDR3 comprises 12 residues. The DNA of the CDR3 is TGTGCCAGCAACAACCCCCCTGAGGGCTACACCTTC. This encodes CASNNPPEGYTF.

This clone is a singleton in its sample. The chain couples TRBV28 to TRBJ2-3, with D maybe TRBD2 (6 bases). Per the germline V gene, CDR1 is MDHEN and CDR2 is SYDVKM. V was trimmed by 6 bases and J by 10 bases, leaving 17 bases between them. This CDR3 has 13 residues. The CDR3 sequence is CASSLGGTAPQYF. The CDR3 coding sequence is TGTGCCAGCAGCCTTGGGGGGACCGCTCCGCAGTATTTT.

The chain carries TRBV29-1 and TRBJ1-2, with 9 bases lining up with TRBD1. The V segment lost 6 bases and the J segment 2 bases; nucleotides outside the gene matches: 10. The CDR3 is 15 residues long. CDR1 is SQVTM, CDR2 ANQGSEA, per germline. The CDR3 nucleotides read TGCAGCGTATCCCGGGACAGGGATTTAAACTATGGCTACACCTTC. Protein product: CSVSRDRDLNYGYTF.

V is TRBV2 and J is TRBJ1-5; perhaps TRBD1 as D (5 bases). Trimming stripped 8 bases from V and 0 bases from J, with 14 bases between. CDR3 size: 15 residues. Germline assignment: CDR1 SNHLY and CDR2 FYNNEI. The CDR3 here is CASRQSPFSNQPQHF. DNA for the CDR3: TGTGCCAGCCGACAGTCTCCCTTTAGCAATCAGCCCCAGCATTTT. Combining the CDR3 with reference TRBV2 and TRBJ1-5 gives the whole variable domain EPEVTQTPSHQVTQMGQEVILRCVPISNHLYFYWYRQILGQKVEFLVSFYNNEISEKSEIFDDQFSVERPDGSNFTLKIRSTKLEDSAMYFCASRQSPFSNQPQHFGDGTRLSIL.

The rearrangement uses TRBV6-5 and TRBJ1-3, with D hard to call. CDR1 MNHEY and CDR2 SVGAGI come from the germline V gene. V was pared by 6 bases and J by 7 bases, with 16 bases between. The CDR3 runs 14 residues. CDR3 DNA: TGTGCCAGCAGGGAGACTCCTACGGGTAACACCATATATTTT. Translated, it gives CASRETPTGNTIYF.

The sample holds a few counts of this clone. V usage is TRBV2 and J usage is TRBJ2-2; 10 nucleotides agree with TRBD1. V gave up 8 bases and J gave up 7 bases; unmatched junction bases: 16. The CDR3 runs to 17 residues. Looked up from germline, CDR1 is SNHLY and CDR2 is FYNNEI. CDR3 protein: CASVPGQGIPSGGELFF. As DNA, the CDR3 is TGTGCCAGCGTCCCGGGACAGGGGATCCCATCTGGCGGGGAGCTGTTTTTT.

This chain uses TRBV7-9 with TRBJ1-1; D gene ambiguous. Germline CDR1 and CDR2: SEHNR and FQNEAQ (reference sequence). The ends were cut back, 4 bases at V and 1 base at J, with 7 bases in the middle. The CDR3 spans 13 residues. The CDR3 is CASSSEANTEAFF. The DNA of the CDR3 is TGTGCCAGCAGCTCCGAAGCGAACACTGAAGCTTTCTTT. Filled out from reference TRBV7-9 and TRBJ1-1, the complete variable domain reads DTGVSQNPRHKITKRGQNVTFRCDPISEHNRLYWYRQTLGQGPEFLTYFQNEAQLEKSRLLSDRFSAERPKGSFSTLEIQRTEQGDSAMYLCASSSEANTEAFFGQGTRLTVV.

Regarding this clone: This sample includes further DNA sequences coding for the same CDR3. The chain is built from TRBV2 and TRBJ2-7; D remains unclear. Deletions cut 6 bases from V and 4 bases from J, with 7 bases between. Germline loops: CDR1 SNHLY, CDR2 FYNNEI. The CDR3 sequence is 11 residues long. The CDR3 DNA reads as TGTGCCAGCAGCCCTTTATACGAGCAGTACTTC. Translating gives CASSPLYEQYF.

The chain uses TRBV11-3 and TRBJ1-4, with D hard to call. Trimming removed 5 bases from V and 8 bases from J, with 15 bases in between. Per germline, CDR1 SGHNT and CDR2 YENEEA. CDR3 length: 14 residues. CDR3 loop: CASSPGGVWEKLFF. CDR3 sequence (DNA): TGTGCCAGCAGCCCTGGCGGGGTTTGGGAAAAACTGTTTTTT.

V gene TRBV3-1 (or the pseudogene TRBV3-2) combines with J gene TRBJ1-1; no clear D. The germline CDR1 and CDR2 sequences are LGHDT and YNNKEL (reference sequence). CDR3 size: 14 residues. The V end lost 0 bases, the J end lost 2 bases, and 7 bases lay between the germline ends. The CDR3 bases are TGTGCCAGCAGCCAAGAGCAGATTAACACTGAAGCTTTCTTT. Translating gives CASSQEQINTEAFF.

As concerns this clone: Relative to the germline gene, one junction end is altered; a read error may explain this. This chain uses TRBV7-7 with TRBJ1-2; D is ambiguous. The CDR3 is 15 amino acids. Looked up from germline, CDR1 is SSHAT and CDR2 is FNYEAQ (reference sequence). The CDR3 DNA reads as TGTGCTAGCAGCCCTAAGGAACAGTCTAACTATGGCTACACCTTC. This codes for CASSPKEQSNYGYTF.

The chain joins TRBV11-2 to TRBJ1-5; D call uncertain. Trimming took off 5 bases at V and 2 bases at J, with 7 bases between the two ends. The germline gives CDR1 SGHAT, CDR2 FQNNGV. The CDR3 totals 13 residues. The CDR3 loop is CASSLVGNQPQHF. The CDR3 DNA sequence: TGTGCCAGCAGCCTTGTAGGCAATCAGCCCCAGCATTTT.

This chain uses TRBV30 with TRBJ1-1; the D is unclear. Trimming left V 4 bases short and J 2 bases short, with 17 bases between. This CDR3 has 15 residues. CDR1 and CDR2 from the germline V gene are GTSNPN and SVGIG (reference sequence). CDR3 DNA: TGTGCCTGGATCGGGGTTAGGGCAGGCAACACTGAAGCTTTCTTT. Its protein product is CAWIGVRAGNTEAFF.

This clone was recorded only once. This chain links TRBV19 with TRBJ1-5; D possibly corresponds to TRBD1 (6 bases). V was clipped by 7 bases and J by 4 bases, with 20 bases between them. The germline gives CDR1 LNHDA, CDR2 SQIVND (reference sequence). The CDR3 is made up of 16 amino acids. DNA for the CDR3: TGTGCCAGTACCACCTCAGGACAGATAAGAAATCAGCCCCAGCATTTT. The encoded protein is CASTTSGQIRNQPQHF.

J is TRBJ2-1 and V is TRBV7-3; TRBD2 matches 10 bases. CDR1 and CDR2 (germline): SGHTA, FQGTGA. The CDR3 is 17 amino acids. The trim removed 0 bases at V and 7 bases at J, leaving 9 bases unmatched. Here the CDR3 DNA reads TGTGCCAGCAGCTTAACTGGTGGACTAGCGGAGGGGAATGAGCAGTTCTTC. Its protein product is CASSLTGGLAEGNEQFF. The entire variable domain, with the rest obtained from reference TRBV7-3 and TRBJ2-1, is as follows: GAGVSQTPSNKVTEKGKYVELRCDPISGHTALYWYRQSLGQGPEFLIYFQGTGAADDSGLPNDRFFAVRPEGSVSTLKIQRTERGDSAVYLCASSLTGGLAEGNEQFFGPGTRLTVL.

The chain links TRBV12-3 or TRBV12-4 to TRBJ2-7, with 8 bases lining up with TRBD1. The trim removed 5 bases at V and 3 bases at J, leaving 3 bases unmatched. CDR3 length equals 13 residues. The CDR3 DNA follows: TGTGCCAGCAGTCCGGGACAGGTCTACGAGCAGTACTTC. Translated: CASSPGQVYEQYF.

The chain carries TRBV27 and TRBJ2-2; possible D gene TRBD2, 5 bases. Looked up from germline, CDR1 is MNHEY and CDR2 is SMNVEV (reference sequence). CDR3 length equals 11 residues. With 9 bases removed from V and 4 bases from J, the gap between germline ends came to 6 bases. For the CDR3, the DNA is TGTGCCAGGGGGAGCACCGGGGAGCTGTTTTTT. Its translation: CARGSTGELFF.

This clone was seen once. The chain carries TRBV11-2 and TRBJ2-5, with TRBD2 matching over 15 bases. CDR3 length equals 17 residues. Germline assignment: CDR1 SGHAT and CDR2 FQNNGV. J gave up 4 bases and V 5 bases, and 8 bases lay outside the gene matches. This CDR3 is CASSLGLAGGRGETQYF. The CDR3 DNA reads TGTGCCAGCAGCCTAGGACTAGCGGGGGGGAGGGGAGAGACCCAGTACTTC.

The genes are TRBV28 and TRBJ1-1, with D possibly being TRBD1 (5 bases). This CDR3 has 14 amino acids. Germline values: CDR1 MDHEN, CDR2 SYDVKM. Trimming stripped 7 bases from V and 0 bases from J, with 12 bases between. The CDR3 reads CASTVGGLNTEAFF. The CDR3 nucleotides are TGTGCCAGCACCGTCGGGGGACTGAACACTGAAGCTTTCTTT. The complete variable domain, with remaining parts taken from reference TRBV28 and TRBJ1-1, reads DVKVTQSSRYLVKRTGEKVFLECVQDMDHENMFWYRQDPGLGLRLIYFSYDVKMKEKGDIPEGYSVSREKKERFSLILESASTNQTSMYLCASTVGGLNTEAFFGQGTRLTVV.

The chain recombines TRBV11-3 with TRBJ2-5, with D possibly being TRBD2 (6 bases). Trimming shortened V by 6 bases and J by 5 bases, and 10 bases separated the two germline ends. This CDR3 has 12 amino acids. Germline CDR1 and CDR2: SGHNT and YENEEA. The CDR3 DNA sequence: TGTGCCAGCAGGGACTACGGCGAGACCCAGTACTTC. This codes for CASRDYGETQYF.

This clone showed up just once. The chain is built from TRBV12-3 or TRBV12-4 and TRBJ2-4; TRBD2 is a possible D gene (6 bases). The V gene lost 6 bases and the J gene lost 7 bases, with 7 bases spanning the gap. This CDR3 contains 11 residues. This chain's CDR3 is CASREGNIQYF. In DNA, the CDR3 is TGTGCCAGCAGGGAGGGGAACATTCAGTACTTC.